This T cell receptor beta chain was captured in a study of T cells after yellow fever vaccination. Study background: Any fraction with a low cell number was prepared using SMART-Seq v4 Ultra Low Input.

In making TCR cDNA, 5'RACE template switching added a universal primer site and UMIs to it. Each CDR3 protein is one row after TCRdb ran MiXCR on the 5' RACE reads. The data contain 360,000 or so distinct CDR3 sequences, around 10% of them seen just once; the ten biggest clones take up less than 20%. Germline V lookup: CDR1 SGHKS, CDR2 YYEKEE (reference sequence). The V end lost 0 bases, the J end lost 4 bases, and 13 bases lay between the germline ends. The CDR3 runs 15 residues. This clonotype was found a few times. This receptor was taken from a man between 18 and 35 years old who received the YFV17D yellow fever vaccine. The sequenced sample was PBMCs, obtained on the day of the first yellow fever vaccination. The genes are TRBV5-5 and TRBJ1-1; D is perhaps TRBD1 (6 bases). The CDR3 bases are TGTGCCAGCAGCTTGGGTGACGGGGGGCCCACTGAAGCTTTCTTT. As protein: CASSLGDGGPTEAFF. The full variable domain, its missing parts supplied by reference TRBV5-5 and TRBJ1-1, is DAGVTQSPTHLIKTRGQQVTLRCSPISGHKSVSWYQQVLGQGPQFIFQYYEKEERGRGNFPDRFSARQFPNYSSELNVNALLLGDSALYLCASSLGDGGPTEAFFGQGTRLTVV.